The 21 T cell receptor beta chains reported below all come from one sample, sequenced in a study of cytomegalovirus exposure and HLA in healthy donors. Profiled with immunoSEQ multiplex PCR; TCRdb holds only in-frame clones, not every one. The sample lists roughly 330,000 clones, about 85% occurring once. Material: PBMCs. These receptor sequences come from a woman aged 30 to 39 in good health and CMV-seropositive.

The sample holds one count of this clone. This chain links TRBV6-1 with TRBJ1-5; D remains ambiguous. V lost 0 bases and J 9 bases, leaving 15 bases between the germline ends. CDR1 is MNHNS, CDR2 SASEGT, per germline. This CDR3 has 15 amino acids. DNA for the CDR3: TGTGCCAGCAGTGAAGCCCTGGAGATCTTCCGGCCCCAGCATTTT. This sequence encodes CASSEALEIFRPQHF.

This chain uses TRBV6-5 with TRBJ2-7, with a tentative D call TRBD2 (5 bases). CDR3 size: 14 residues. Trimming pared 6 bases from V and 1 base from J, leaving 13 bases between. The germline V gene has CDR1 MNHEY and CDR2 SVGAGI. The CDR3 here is CASSPGRGSYEQYF. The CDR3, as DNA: TGTGCCAGCAGCCCGGGAAGAGGGTCCTACGAGCAGTACTTC.

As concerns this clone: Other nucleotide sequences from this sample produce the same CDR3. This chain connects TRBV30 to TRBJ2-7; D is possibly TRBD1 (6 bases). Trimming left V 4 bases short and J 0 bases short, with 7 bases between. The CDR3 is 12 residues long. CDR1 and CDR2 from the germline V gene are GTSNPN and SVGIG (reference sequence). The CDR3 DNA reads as TGTGCCTGGAAACAGGGCTCCTACGAGCAGTACTTC. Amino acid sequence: CAWKQGSYEQYF.

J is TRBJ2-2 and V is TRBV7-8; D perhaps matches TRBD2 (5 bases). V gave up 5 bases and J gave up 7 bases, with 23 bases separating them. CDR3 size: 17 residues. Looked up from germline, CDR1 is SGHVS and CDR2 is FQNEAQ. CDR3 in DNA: TGTGCCAGCAGCCCCCTTAGCGCGTGGCGAGATGTCGGGGAGCTGTTTTTT. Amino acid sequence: CASSPLSAWRDVGELFF.

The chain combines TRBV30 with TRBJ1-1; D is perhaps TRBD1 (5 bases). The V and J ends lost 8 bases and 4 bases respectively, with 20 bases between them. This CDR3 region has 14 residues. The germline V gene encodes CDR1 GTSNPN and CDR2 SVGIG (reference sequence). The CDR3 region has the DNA TGTGCCGGCCGGAGGTGGCCCGGGGGCACTGAAGCTTTCTTT. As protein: CAGRRWPGGTEAFF. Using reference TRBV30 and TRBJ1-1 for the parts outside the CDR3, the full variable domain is SQTIHQWPATLVQPVGSPLSLECTVEGTSNPNLYWYRQAAGRGLQLLFYSVGIGQISSEVPQNLSASRPQDRQFILSSKKLLLSDSGFYLCAGRRWPGGTEAFFGQGTRLTVV.

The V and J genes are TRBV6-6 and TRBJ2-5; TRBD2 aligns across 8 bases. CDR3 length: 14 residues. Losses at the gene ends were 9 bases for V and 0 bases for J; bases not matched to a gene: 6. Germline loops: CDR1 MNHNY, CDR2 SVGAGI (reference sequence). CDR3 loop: CASRLARNQETQYF. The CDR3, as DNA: TGTGCCAGTCGACTAGCGAGAAACCAAGAGACCCAGTACTTC.

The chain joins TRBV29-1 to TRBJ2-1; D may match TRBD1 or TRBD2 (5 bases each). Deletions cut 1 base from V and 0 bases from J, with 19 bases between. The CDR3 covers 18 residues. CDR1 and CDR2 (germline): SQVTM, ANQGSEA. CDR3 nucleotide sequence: TGCAGCGTTGAAGGGGTTATTGGGGGATTAAGCTCCTACAATGAGCAGTTCTTC. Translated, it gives CSVEGVIGGLSSYNEQFF.

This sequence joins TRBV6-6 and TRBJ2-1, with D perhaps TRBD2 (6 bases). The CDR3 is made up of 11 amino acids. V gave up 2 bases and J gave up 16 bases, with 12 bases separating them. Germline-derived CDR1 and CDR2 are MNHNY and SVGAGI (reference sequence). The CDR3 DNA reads TGTGCCAGCAGTTACGGGGGGACTTCTTTCTTC. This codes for CASSYGGTSFF.

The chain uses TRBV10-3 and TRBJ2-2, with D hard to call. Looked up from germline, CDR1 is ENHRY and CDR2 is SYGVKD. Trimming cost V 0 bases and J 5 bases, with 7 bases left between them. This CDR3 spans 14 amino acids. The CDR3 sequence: CAISESPRTGELFF. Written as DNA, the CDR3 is TGTGCCATCAGTGAGTCCCCGAGAACCGGGGAGCTGTTTTTT.

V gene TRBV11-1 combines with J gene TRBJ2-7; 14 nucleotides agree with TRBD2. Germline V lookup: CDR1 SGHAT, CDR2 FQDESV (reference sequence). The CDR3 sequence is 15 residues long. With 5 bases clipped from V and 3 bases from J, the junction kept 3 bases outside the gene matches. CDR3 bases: TGTGCCAGCAGCCGGACTAGCGGGGGGATCTACGAGCAGTACTTC. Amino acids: CASSRTSGGIYEQYF.

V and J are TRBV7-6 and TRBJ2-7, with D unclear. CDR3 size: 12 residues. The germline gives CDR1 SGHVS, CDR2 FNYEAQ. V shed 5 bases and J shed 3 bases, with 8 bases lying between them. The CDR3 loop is CASSQLYYEQYF. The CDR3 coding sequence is TGTGCCAGCAGCCAACTCTACTACGAGCAGTACTTC.

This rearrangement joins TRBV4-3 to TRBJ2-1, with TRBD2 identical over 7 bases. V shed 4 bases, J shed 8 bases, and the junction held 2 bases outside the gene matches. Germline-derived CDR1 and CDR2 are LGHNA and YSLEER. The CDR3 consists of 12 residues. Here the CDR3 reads CASSRGRDEQFF. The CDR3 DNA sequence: TGCGCCAGCAGCCGGGGGAGGGATGAGCAGTTCTTC.

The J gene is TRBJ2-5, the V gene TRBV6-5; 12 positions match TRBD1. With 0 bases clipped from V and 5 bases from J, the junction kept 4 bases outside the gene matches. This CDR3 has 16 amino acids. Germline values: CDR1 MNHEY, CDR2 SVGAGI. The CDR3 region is CASSYSGTGGRETQYF. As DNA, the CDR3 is TGTGCCAGCAGTTACTCCGGGACAGGGGGCCGGGAGACCCAGTACTTC.

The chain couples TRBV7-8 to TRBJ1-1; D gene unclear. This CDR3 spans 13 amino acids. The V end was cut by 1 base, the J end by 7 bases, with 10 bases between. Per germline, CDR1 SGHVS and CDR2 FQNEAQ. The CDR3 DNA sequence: TGTGCCAGCAGCTTAGGGTGGGCAGGTGAAGCTTTCTTT. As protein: CASSLGWAGEAFF.

CDR3 sequence: CASSYRFRETQYF. In DNA, the CDR3 is TGTGCCAGCAGTTACCGGTTTAGGGAGACCCAGTACTTC. This chain uses TRBV6-5 with TRBJ2-5; D is ambiguous. V gave up 2 bases and J gave up 5 bases, with 9 bases separating them. The CDR3 consists of 13 residues. Germline CDR1 is MNHEY and CDR2 is SVGAGI.

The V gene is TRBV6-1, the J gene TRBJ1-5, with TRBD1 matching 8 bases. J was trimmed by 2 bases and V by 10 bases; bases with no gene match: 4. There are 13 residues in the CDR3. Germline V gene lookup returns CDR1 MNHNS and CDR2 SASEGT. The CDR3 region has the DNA TGTGCCATCGCGACAGGGGGCAATCAGCCCCAGCATTTT. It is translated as CAIATGGNQPQHF.

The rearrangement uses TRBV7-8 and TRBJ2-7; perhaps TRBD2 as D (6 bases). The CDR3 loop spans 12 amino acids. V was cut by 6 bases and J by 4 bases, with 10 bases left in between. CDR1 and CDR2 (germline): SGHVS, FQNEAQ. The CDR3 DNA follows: TGTGCCAGCAGTCCGACTAGTTACGAGCAGTACTTC. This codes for CASSPTSYEQYF.

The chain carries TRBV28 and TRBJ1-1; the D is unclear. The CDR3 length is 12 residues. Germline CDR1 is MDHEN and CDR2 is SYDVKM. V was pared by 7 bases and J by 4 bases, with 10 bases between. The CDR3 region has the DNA TGTGCCAGCACAATAGGGAGCACTGAAGCTTTCTTT. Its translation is CASTIGSTEAFF.

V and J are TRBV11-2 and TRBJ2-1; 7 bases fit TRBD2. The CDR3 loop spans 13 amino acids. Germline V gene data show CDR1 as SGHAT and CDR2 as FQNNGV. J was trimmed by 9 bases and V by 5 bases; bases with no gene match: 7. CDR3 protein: CASSPRTSFEQFF. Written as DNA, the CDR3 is TGTGCCAGCAGCCCGAGGACTAGTTTTGAGCAGTTCTTC.

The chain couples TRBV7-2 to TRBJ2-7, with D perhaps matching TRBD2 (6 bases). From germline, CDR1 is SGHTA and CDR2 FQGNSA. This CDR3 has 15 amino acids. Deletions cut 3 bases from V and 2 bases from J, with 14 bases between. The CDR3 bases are TGTGCCAGCAGCTTCAGAGGACTAAAAACCTACGAGCAGTACTTC. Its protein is CASSFRGLKTYEQYF.

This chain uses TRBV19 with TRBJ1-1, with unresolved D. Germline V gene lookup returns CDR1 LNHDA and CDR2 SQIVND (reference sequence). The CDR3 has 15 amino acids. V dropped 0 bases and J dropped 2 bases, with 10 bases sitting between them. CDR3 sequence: CASSIDPGINTEAFF. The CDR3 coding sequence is TGTGCCAGTAGTATAGATCCCGGGATCAACACTGAAGCTTTCTTT.